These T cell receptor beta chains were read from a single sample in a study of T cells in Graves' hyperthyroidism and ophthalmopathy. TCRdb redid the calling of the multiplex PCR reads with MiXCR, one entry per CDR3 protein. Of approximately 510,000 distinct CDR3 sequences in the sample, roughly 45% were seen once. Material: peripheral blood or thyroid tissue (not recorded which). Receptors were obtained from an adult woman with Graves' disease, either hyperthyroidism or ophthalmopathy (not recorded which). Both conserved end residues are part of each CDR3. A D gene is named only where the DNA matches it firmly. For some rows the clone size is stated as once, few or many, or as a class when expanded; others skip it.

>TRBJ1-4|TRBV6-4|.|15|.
TGTGCCAGCAGTTACTCCTTCCTTTCGGAGGAAAAACTGTTTTTT
CASSYSFLSEEKLFF
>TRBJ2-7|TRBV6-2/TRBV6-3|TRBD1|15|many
TGTGCCAGCAGCTTTACAGGGGACGGGTCCTACGAGCAGTACTTC
CASSFTGDGSYEQYF
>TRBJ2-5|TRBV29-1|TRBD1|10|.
TGCAGCGTCGAGGACAGGGCCAGTAGCTTC
CSVEDRASSF
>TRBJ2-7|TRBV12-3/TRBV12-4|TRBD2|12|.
TGTGCCTCGGGGGGAGAAACGTACGAGCAGTACTTC
CASGGETYEQYF
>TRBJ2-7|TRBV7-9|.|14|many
TGTGCCAGCAGCTTATTAGGGGAATCCTACGAGCAGTACTTC
CASSLLGESYEQYF
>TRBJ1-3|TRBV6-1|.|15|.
TGTGCCAGCAGCCTACTACCGGACAGCGGAAACACCATATATTTT
CASSLLPDSGNTIYF
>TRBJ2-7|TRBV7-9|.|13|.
TGTGCCAGCATGGGGGTCAGCTCCTACGAGCAGTACTTC
CASMGVSSYEQYF
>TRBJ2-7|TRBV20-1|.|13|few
TGCAGTGCCATGGGCAGGGTGTGGTACGAGCAGTACTTC
CSAMGRVWYEQYF
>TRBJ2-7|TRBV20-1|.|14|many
TGCAGTGCCAGCTCCAGGATCGTCTCCTACGAGCAGTACTTC
CSASSRIVSYEQYF
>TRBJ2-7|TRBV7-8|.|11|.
TGTGCCAGCAGCTTTACGTTCGAGCAGTACTTC
CASSFTFEQYF
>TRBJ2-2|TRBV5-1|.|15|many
TGCGCCAGCAGCTCCGGACTACCCGGGGATGGGGAGCTGTTTTTT
CASSSGLPGDGELFF
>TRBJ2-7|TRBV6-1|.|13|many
TGTGCCAGCAGGGACACAGCTACCTACGAGCAGTACTTC
CASRDTATYEQYF
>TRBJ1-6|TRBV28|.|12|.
TGTGCCAGCAGCTTGATAACTTCACCCCTCCACTTT
CASSLITSPLHF
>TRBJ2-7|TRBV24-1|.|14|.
TGTGCCACCAGTGATTCGGGACCCACGGGGGCGCAGTACTTC
CATSDSGPTGAQYF
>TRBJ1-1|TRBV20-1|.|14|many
TGCAGTGAGCCAAAGAATGGAATGAACACTGAAGCTTTCTTT
CSEPKNGMNTEAFF
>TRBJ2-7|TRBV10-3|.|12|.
TGTGCCATCAGCCCCACTGAGGGCGAGCAGTACTTC
CAISPTEGEQYF
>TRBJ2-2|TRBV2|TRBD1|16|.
TGTGCCAGCACCCAAAAGGGGACAGAGAACACCGGGGAGCTGTTTTTT
CASTQKGTENTGELFF
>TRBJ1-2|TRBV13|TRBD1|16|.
TGTGCCAGCAGCTTCTCGCCAGGGGGCTATAACTATGGCTACACCTTC
CASSFSPGGYNYGYTF
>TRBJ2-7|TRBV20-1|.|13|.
TGCAGTGCTAGAGGGCGGAATCCCTACGAGCAGTACTTC
CSARGRNPYEQYF
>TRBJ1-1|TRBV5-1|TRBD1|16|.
TGTGCCAGCAGCCACCGGGACAGGGGTTCGCACACTGAAGCTTTCTTT
CASSHRDRGSHTEAFF
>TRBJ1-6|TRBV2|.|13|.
TGTGCCAGCAAACCAGGGTGGATTCCACCCCTCCACTTT
CASKPGWIPPLHF
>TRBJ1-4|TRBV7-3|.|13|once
TGCGCCAGCAGCCAAATCGTGGGAGAAAAACTGTTTTTT
CASSQIVGEKLFF
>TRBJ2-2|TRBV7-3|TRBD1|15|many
TGTGCCAGCAGCCCTGGACAGGGGAGGTCCGGGGAGCTGTTTTTT
CASSPGQGRSGELFF
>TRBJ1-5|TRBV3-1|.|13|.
TGTGCCAGCAGCCGACAGGTAAATCAGCCCCAGCATTTT
CASSRQVNQPQHF
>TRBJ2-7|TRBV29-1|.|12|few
TGCAGCGCTAATCGCCAGGGGGGCGAGCAGTACTTC
CSANRQGGEQYF
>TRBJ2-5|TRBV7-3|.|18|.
TGTGCCAGCAGCCGACAGGGGACCCTAGCGGAGTCCCAAGAGACCCAGTACTTC
CASSRQGTLAESQETQYF
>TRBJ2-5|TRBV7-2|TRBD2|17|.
TGTGCCAGCAGCTTAGTCGCACTAGCGGGAGGCCGGGAGACCCAGTACTTC
CASSLVALAGGRETQYF
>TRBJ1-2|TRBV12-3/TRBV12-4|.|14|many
TGTGCCAGCAGTCGGACGTCAAGAAGATATGGCTACACCTTC
CASSRTSRRYGYTF
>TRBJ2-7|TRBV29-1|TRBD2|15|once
TGCAGCGTTTCCCGCGGGAGTGGATCCTACAATGAGCAGTACTTC
CSVSRGSGSYNEQYF
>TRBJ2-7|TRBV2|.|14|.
TGTGCCAGCAGTGACAGGGGTTTCTCCTACGAGCAGTACTTC
CASSDRGFSYEQYF
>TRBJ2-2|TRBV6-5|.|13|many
TGTGCCAGCAGGCGCGACCTGAACGGGGAGCTGTTTTTT
CASRRDLNGELFF
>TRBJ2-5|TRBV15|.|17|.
TGTGCCACCAGCAGAGATCTGAGGGACCGGAGTAAAGAGACCCAGTACTTC
CATSRDLRDRSKETQYF
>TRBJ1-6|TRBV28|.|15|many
TGTGCCAGCAAGACCTCCGGACAGTTTAATTCACCCCTCCACTTT
CASKTSGQFNSPLHF
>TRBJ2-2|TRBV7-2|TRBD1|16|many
TGTGCCAGCAGCTTTACAGGGGGCTCGAACACCGGGGAGCTGTTTTTT
CASSFTGGSNTGELFF
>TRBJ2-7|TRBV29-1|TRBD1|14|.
TGCAGCGTTTGGGGACAGGGTGGTAGGGACGAGCAGTACTTC
CSVWGQGGRDEQYF
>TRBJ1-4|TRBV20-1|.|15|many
TGCAGTGCTAGGGCTCCGACTGAGGGGCGAGAAAAACTGTTTTTT
CSARAPTEGREKLFF
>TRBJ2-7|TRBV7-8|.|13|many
TGTGCCAGCAGCCCTCAGGGAACCTACGAGCAGTACTTC
CASSPQGTYEQYF
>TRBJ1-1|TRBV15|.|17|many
TGTGCCACCAGCAGACCATCAGACACTCCCATGAACACTGAAGCTTTCTTT
CATSRPSDTPMNTEAFF
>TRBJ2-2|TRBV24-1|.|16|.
TGTGCCACCAGTGCTAGGGGGGACCTAAACACCGGGGAGCTGTTTTTT
CATSARGDLNTGELFF
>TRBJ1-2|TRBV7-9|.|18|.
TGTGCCAGCAGCTTAGTGGAGCGCGGGGGGCGAGTGAACTATGGCTACACCTTC
CASSLVERGGRVNYGYTF
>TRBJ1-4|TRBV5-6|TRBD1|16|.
TGTGCCAGCAGCTTTTCGGGACAGGGACTTCGAGAAAAACTGTTTTTT
CASSFSGQGLREKLFF
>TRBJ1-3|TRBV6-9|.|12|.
TGTGCCAGCAGTGGGACTAGCGGGACCATATATTTT
CASSGTSGTIYF
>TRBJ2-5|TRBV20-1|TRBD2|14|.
TGCAGTGCTAGAATACTAGCGGGAGACGAGACCCAGTACTTC
CSARILAGDETQYF
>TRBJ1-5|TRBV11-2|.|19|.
TGTGCCAGCAGCGCCCACCCGGGACATCTCTTTTATAGCAATCAGCCCCAGCATTTT
CASSAHPGHLFYSNQPQHF
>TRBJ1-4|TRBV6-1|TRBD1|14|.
TGTGCCAGCAGTATCCGCGACAGGGGTGAAAAACTGTTTTTT
CASSIRDRGEKLFF
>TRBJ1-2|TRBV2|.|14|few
TGTGCCAGGGGCGGGGGCCTCCGGACCGGCGGCTACACCTTC
CARGGGLRTGGYTF
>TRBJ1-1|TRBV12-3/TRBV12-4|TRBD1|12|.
TGTGCCAGCAGTGGGACAGGGCAGGTAGCTTTCTTT
CASSGTGQVAFF
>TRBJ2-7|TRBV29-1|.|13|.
TGCAGCTTGGGTGGCGCCCAGACCTACGAGCAGTACTTC
CSLGGAQTYEQYF
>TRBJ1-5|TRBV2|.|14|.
TGTGCCGGCAGATACACGGTCGAGGGTCAGCCCCAGCATTTT
CAGRYTVEGQPQHF
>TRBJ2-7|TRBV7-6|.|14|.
TGTGCCAGCAGCCAAACTGGGACGGTCGGGGAGCAGTACTTC
CASSQTGTVGEQYF
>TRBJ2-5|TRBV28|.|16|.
TGTGCCAGCAGTTACCCCTCGGGAGAGGGACAGGAGACCCAGTACTTC
CASSYPSGEGQETQYF
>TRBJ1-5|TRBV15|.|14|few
TGTGCCACCAGCGGGATAGCGAGCAATCAGCCCCAGCATTTT
CATSGIASNQPQHF